The T cell receptor (beta chain) described here comes from a study of T cells in tuberculosis. For the study at large: CD1B tetramers identified T cells specific for mycobacterial lipid GMM.

Sequencing used immunoSEQ multiplex PCR; TCRdb keeps in-frame clones, though not all of them. The table lists nearly 60,000 clones, 88% of them singletons. Study-wide results and limits: T cells binding CD1B-GMM tetramer weakly possibly escaped the sort.

After thawing and overnight rest, PBMC were stained with GMM-loaded CD1B tetramer, viability dye and anti-CD3 for sorting. C32 glucose monomycolate from Rhodococcus equi was loaded onto the CD1B tetramers. Tetramer-negative cells, some 95,000 per donor, were also sorted. V was shortened by 0 bases and J by 1 base, with 18 bases between the two germline ends. The germline CDR1 and CDR2 sequences are SEHNR and FQNEAQ (reference sequence). The CDR3 extends over 18 amino acids. This TCR was sampled from an adult woman with latent tuberculosis. The chain carries TRBV7-9 and TRBJ1-1, with a weak D call TRBD1 (5 bases). Specimen: CD1b-GMM tetramer-negative cells sorted from PBMCs. CDR3 in DNA: TGTGCCAGCAGCTTAGCGCTTCGCGGGACCCTGGGGAACACTGAAGCTTTCTTT. Translated: CASSLALRGTLGNTEAFF.